These 16 T cell receptor beta chains were all obtained from the same sample, sequenced in a study of OX40 agonist ivuxolimab in advanced cancers. The protocol was immunoSEQ multiplex PCR, while the TCRdb copy is restricted to in-frame clones and leaves out a portion. The sample records 65,000 to 75,000 clones, over 75% being singletons. Material: CD4+ or CD8+ T cells sorted from blood, obtained in a trial of the OX40 agonist ivuxolimab. All receptors derive from an adult with an advanced solid tumor such as melanoma, head and neck, liver or kidney cancer.

The chain links TRBV6-5 to TRBJ2-7, with D uncertain. The CDR3 is 15 residues long. Between the trimmed V and J ends, which lost 6 bases and 2 bases, there was a span of 17 bases. The germline V gene has CDR1 MNHEY and CDR2 SVGAGI. The DNA of the CDR3 is TGTGCCAGCAGAAGAGAGCTTAAACCCGCCTACGAGCAGTACTTC. This translates into CASRRELKPAYEQYF.

This clone was detected only once. This chain connects TRBV29-1 to TRBJ2-1; a possible D gene is TRBD2 (6 bases). CDR1 SQVTM and CDR2 ANQGSEA come from the germline V gene. Trimming took 4 bases from V and 0 from J, leaving 10 bases between them. The CDR3 loop spans 14 amino acids. The CDR3 region is CSVVGRSSYNEQFF. CDR3 bases: TGCAGCGTTGTAGGGAGGAGCTCCTACAATGAGCAGTTCTTC.

The rearrangement links TRBV6-1 to TRBJ2-7, with 7 bases lining up with TRBD1. CDR1 and CDR2 (germline): MNHNS, SASEGT. Trimming removed 10 bases from V and 4 bases from J; junction bases left unmatched: 10. The CDR3 totals 13 residues. CDR3 sequence reads: CATYGTAIYEQYF. CDR3 sequence (DNA): TGTGCCACCTACGGGACAGCTATATACGAGCAGTACTTC.

Concerning this clone: Germline is not matched at one junction end, which may reflect a read error. The chain carries TRBV7-2 and TRBJ2-3; 9 bases line up with TRBD2. CDR1 and CDR2 from the germline V gene are SGHTA and FQGNSA. The CDR3 is made up of 11 amino acids. This chain's CDR3 is CASSSGTSRAF. The CDR3 DNA sequence: TGTGCCAGCAGCTCCGGGACTAGCAGGGCATTT.

The V gene is TRBV28, the J gene TRBJ2-5; either TRBD1 or TRBD2 may supply D (6 bases each). Germline loops: CDR1 MDHEN, CDR2 SYDVKM. Trimming removed 7 bases from V and 5 bases from J, with 17 bases in between. This CDR3 spans 14 amino acids. CDR3: CASTPSGAWETQYF. CDR3 nucleotides: TGTGCCAGCACCCCCTCGGGGGCTTGGGAGACCCAGTACTTC.

The gene calls are TRBV5-1 and TRBJ2-2, with TRBD2 matching over 9 bases. The CDR3 spans 18 residues. CDR1 and CDR2 from the germline V gene are SGHRS and YFSETQ. V trimming: 0 bases; J trimming: 0 bases; junction bases outside the gene matches: 6. The CDR3 DNA sequence: TGCGCCAGCAGCTTGGAACTAGCGGGCCCTACGAACACCGGGGAGCTGTTTTTT. Protein: CASSLELAGPTNTGELFF.

The CDR3 region is CASNSKTVSGANVLTF. As DNA, the CDR3 is TGTGCCAGTAACTCAAAGACGGTCTCTGGGGCCAACGTCCTGACTTTC. The chain links TRBV19 to TRBJ2-6, with no clear D. Germline V gives CDR1 LNHDA, CDR2 SQIVND (reference sequence). The V gene lost 7 bases and the J gene lost 0 bases, with 13 bases spanning the gap. The CDR3 has 16 amino acids.

The chain uses TRBV4-2 and TRBJ1-1, with D possibly matching TRBD1 (5 bases). The germline V gene encodes CDR1 LGHNA and CDR2 YNFKEQ. CDR3 length: 17 amino acids. V lost 4 bases, J lost 0 bases, and 18 bases lay in between. The CDR3 DNA is TGTGCCAGCAGCCGAGTGAAGTCGGGGGGAGTGAACACTGAAGCTTTCTTT. Its translation is CASSRVKSGGVNTEAFF.

This chain uses TRBV6-6 with TRBJ2-4; the D gene is possibly TRBD2 (5 bases). V was cut by 4 bases and J by 6 bases, with 16 bases left in between. The germline V gene has CDR1 MNHNY and CDR2 SVGAGI (reference sequence). The CDR3 runs 15 residues. The DNA for the CDR3 is TGTGCCAGCAGTTTTCGGGGATCCCGGGGAAACATTCAGTACTTC. The encoded protein is CASSFRGSRGNIQYF.

The chain combines TRBV29-1 with TRBJ2-3, with 8 bases aligning to TRBD2. This CDR3 contains 15 residues. In germline, CDR1 is SQVTM, CDR2 ANQGSEA. V lost 3 bases and J lost 3; bases outside the gene matches: 8. CDR3 in DNA: TGCAGCGTTGAGGGAACGGGACTAGGGACAGATACGCAGTATTTT. Its translation is CSVEGTGLGTDTQYF.

This clone appeared once. The genes are TRBV28 and TRBJ2-5; no reliable D call. V was pared by 2 bases and J by 2 bases, with 18 bases between. The CDR3 consists of 17 residues. Germline V gene sequence: CDR1 MDHEN, CDR2 SYDVKM. The CDR3 sequence is CASSLRARRHFQETQYF. CDR3 coding DNA: TGTGCCAGCAGTTTAAGGGCCCGTAGACATTTTCAAGAGACCCAGTACTTC.

The J gene is TRBJ2-7, the V gene TRBV4-1; 7 bases are shared with TRBD2. This CDR3 has 15 amino acids. CDR1 is MGHRA and CDR2 is YSYEKL in the germline V gene. V lost 3 bases, J lost 3 bases, and 8 bases stayed unmatched. This CDR3 reads CASSQSGLKGYEQYF. CDR3 DNA sequence: TGCGCCAGCAGCCAGTCGGGACTAAAAGGCTACGAGCAGTACTTC.

The chain joins TRBV25-1 to TRBJ2-3, with no clear D. V dropped 0 bases and J dropped 2 bases, with 12 bases sitting between them. From germline, CDR1 is MGHDK and CDR2 SYGVNS. CDR3 length equals 16 residues. The CDR3 nucleotides are TGTGCCAGCAGTGAATATGGAACTCCTCACACAGATACGCAGTATTTT. Translation gives CASSEYGTPHTDTQYF.

The chain uses TRBV14 and TRBJ2-5; D remains unclear. Germline assignment: CDR1 SGHDN and CDR2 FVKESK. The CDR3 has 14 residues. Trimming took 2 bases from V and 7 from J, leaving 14 bases between them. This chain's CDR3 is CASSQTTVAGTQYF. In DNA form, the CDR3 reads TGTGCCAGCAGCCAAACCACCGTAGCAGGGACCCAGTACTTC.

The chain uses TRBV9 and TRBJ2-2; unclear D gene. Germline V gene lookup returns CDR1 SGDLS and CDR2 YYNGEE. Trimming cost V 0 bases and J 3 bases, with 6 bases left between them. This CDR3 is built from 14 residues. The CDR3 region has the DNA TGTGCCAGCAGCGTAGTGGTCCACACCGGGGAGCTGTTTTTT. Amino acid sequence: CASSVVVHTGELFF.

The CDR3 region is CASSAYRGQGSYEQYF. The CDR3 nucleotides are TGTGCCAGTAGTGCCTACAGGGGGCAGGGGTCCTACGAGCAGTACTTC. The J gene is TRBJ2-7, the V gene TRBV19; 9 positions agree with TRBD1. The CDR3 extends over 16 amino acids. Losses at the gene ends were 5 bases for V and 1 base for J; bases not matched to a gene: 9. Germline values: CDR1 LNHDA, CDR2 SQIVND (reference sequence).